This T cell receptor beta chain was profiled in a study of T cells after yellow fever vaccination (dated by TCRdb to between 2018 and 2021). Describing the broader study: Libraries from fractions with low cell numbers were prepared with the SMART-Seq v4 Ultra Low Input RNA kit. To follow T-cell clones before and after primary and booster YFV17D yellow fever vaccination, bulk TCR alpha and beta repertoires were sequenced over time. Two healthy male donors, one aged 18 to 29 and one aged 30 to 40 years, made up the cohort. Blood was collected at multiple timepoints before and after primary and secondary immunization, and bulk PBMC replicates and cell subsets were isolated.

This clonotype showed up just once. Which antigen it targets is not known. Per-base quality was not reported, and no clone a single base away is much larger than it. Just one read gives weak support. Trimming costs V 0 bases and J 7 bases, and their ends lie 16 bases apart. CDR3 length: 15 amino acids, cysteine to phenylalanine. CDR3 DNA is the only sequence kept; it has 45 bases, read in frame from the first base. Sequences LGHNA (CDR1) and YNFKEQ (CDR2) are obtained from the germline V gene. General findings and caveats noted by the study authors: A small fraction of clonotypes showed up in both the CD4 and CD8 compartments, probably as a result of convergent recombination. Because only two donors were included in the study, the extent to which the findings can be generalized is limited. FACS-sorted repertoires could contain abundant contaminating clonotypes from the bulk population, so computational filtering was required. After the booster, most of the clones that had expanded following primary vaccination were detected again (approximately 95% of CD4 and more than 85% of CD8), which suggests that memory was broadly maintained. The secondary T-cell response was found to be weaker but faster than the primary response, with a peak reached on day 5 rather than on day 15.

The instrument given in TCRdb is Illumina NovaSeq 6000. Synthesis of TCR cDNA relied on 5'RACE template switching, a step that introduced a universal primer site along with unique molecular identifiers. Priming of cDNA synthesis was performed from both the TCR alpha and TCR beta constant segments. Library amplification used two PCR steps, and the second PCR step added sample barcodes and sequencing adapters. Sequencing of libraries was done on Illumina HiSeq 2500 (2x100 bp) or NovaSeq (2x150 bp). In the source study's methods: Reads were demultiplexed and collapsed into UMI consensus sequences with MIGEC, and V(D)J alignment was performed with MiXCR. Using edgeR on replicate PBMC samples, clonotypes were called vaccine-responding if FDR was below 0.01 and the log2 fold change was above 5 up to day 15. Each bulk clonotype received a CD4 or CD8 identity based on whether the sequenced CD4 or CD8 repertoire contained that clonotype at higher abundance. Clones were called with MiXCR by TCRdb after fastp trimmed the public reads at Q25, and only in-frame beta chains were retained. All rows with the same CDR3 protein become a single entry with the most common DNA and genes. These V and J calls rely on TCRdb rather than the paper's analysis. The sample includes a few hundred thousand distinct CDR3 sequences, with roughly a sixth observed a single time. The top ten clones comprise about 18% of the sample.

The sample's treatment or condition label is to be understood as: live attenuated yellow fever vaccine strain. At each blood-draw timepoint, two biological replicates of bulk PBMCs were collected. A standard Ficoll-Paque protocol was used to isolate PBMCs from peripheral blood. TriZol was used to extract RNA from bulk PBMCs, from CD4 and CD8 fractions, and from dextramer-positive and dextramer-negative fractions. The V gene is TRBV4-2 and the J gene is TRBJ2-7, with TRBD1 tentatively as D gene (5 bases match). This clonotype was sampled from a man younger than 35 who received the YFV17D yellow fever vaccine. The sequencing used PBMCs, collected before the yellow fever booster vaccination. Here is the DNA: TGTGCCAGCAGCCAAGACTTCAGGGTTGAAAAGGAGCAGTACTTC. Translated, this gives CASSQDFRVEKEQYF.